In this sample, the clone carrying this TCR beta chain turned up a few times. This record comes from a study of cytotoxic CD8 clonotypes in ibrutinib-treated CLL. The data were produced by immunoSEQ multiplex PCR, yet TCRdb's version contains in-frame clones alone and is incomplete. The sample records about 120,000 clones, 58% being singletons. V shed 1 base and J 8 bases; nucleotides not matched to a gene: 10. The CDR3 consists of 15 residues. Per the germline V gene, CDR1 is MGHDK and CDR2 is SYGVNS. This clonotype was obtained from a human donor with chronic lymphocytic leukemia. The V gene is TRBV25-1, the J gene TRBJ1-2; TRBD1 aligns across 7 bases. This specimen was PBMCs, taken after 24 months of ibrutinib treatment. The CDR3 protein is CASSESDRKGRGYTF. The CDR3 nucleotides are TGTGCCAGCAGTGAATCGGACAGGAAAGGCAGGGGCTACACCTTC.